A single sample gave rise to the 18 T cell receptor beta chains below, sequenced in a study of human T cells and chemical hapten exposure. In TCRdb, the RACE reads were re-called with MiXCR into one record per CDR3 protein. The data contain some 380,000 distinct CDR3 sequences, approximately 5% of them seen just once; the ten biggest clones take up over 2%. Stated time point: patch test 1, 2 weeks after DPC sensitization. Treatment here: therapeutic diphenylcyclopropenone sensitization with weekly scalp DPC. The sample consisted of whole blood, taken in connection with sensitization to the hapten diphenylcyclopropenone (DPC). All receptors derive from a woman between 50 and 59 years old with alopecia areata. Some clones in this sample may be carry-over from other donors' samples.

This clonotype was seen ten or more times. This chain connects TRBV4-3 to TRBJ2-4; TRBD1 matches 7 bases. V gave up 1 base and J gave up 2 bases; unmatched junction bases: 5. CDR3 length: 16 amino acids. Germline V gene lookup returns CDR1 LGHNA and CDR2 YSLEER. Here the CDR3 reads CASSQVLTGTKNIQYF. The CDR3, as DNA: TGCGCCAGCAGCCAAGTTTTGACAGGGACCAAAAACATTCAGTACTTC.

This clonotype has ten or more counts. The chain uses TRBV7-2 and TRBJ2-3; D may match TRBD1 or TRBD2 (5 bases each). Germline V gene sequence: CDR1 SGHTA, CDR2 FQGNSA. The V end was cut by 4 bases, the J end by 6 bases, with 14 bases between. This CDR3 has 14 residues. CDR3 coding DNA: TGTGCCAGCAGCTACACTGGGGGAATTGATACGCAGTATTTT. Protein product: CASSYTGGIDTQYF.

Ten or more counts support this clonotype. The chain links TRBV20-1 to TRBJ1-4, with unresolved D. V shed 7 bases and J shed 0 bases, with 6 bases lying between them. Per germline, CDR1 DFQATT and CDR2 SNEGSKA (reference sequence). The CDR3 loop spans 12 amino acids. CDR3 nucleotide sequence: TGCAGTGTGGTCGCAACTAATGAAAAACTGTTTTTT. Translating gives CSVVATNEKLFF.

This clonotype was seen ten or more times. This sequence joins TRBV6-1 and TRBJ2-1; D is tentatively TRBD1 or TRBD2 (5 bases each). Germline-derived CDR1 and CDR2 are MNHNS and SASEGT. The CDR3 is 14 amino acids. V was cut by 2 bases and J by 9 bases, with 14 bases left in between. The CDR3: CASSEFLAGTEQFF. The CDR3 nucleotides are TGTGCCAGCAGTGAATTTTTGGCAGGGACTGAGCAGTTCTTC.

The table lists this clonotype with many counts. The rearrangement uses TRBV5-1 and TRBJ2-7; TRBD1 matches 7 bases. V shed 8 bases and J 2 bases; nucleotides not matched to a gene: 4. The CDR3 has 12 residues. CDR1 and CDR2 (germline): SGHRS, YFSETQ. The CDR3 DNA sequence: TGCGCCAGTGCGAGGGGGCCCTACGAGCAGTACTTC. Its protein is CASARGPYEQYF.

The sample holds many counts of this clonotype. The rearrangement joins TRBV28 to TRBJ1-5; D is ambiguous. Germline V CDR1 and CDR2: MDHEN, SYDVKM. The V end was cut by 10 bases, the J end by 4 bases, with 14 bases between. There are 13 residues in the CDR3. In DNA form, the CDR3 reads TGTGCCATCTCGGCCTTGCGGAATCAGCCCCAGCATTTT. Amino acids: CAISALRNQPQHF.

This rearrangement joins TRBV21-1 to TRBJ2-3. TRBV21-1 is labeled a pseudogene. The CDR3 loop spans 14 amino acids. DNA of the CDR3: TGTGCCAGCAGACCTTGCCTTTGTGCAGATACGCAGTATTTT. This codes for CASRPCLCADTQYF.

The V gene is TRBV3-1, the J gene TRBJ1-6; possibly TRBD1 for D (5 bases). The CDR3 has 16 amino acids. V was clipped by 0 bases and J by 7 bases, with 13 bases between them. Germline V gene sequence: CDR1 LGHDT, CDR2 YNNKEL (reference sequence). The DNA of the CDR3 is TGTGCCAGCAGCCAAGATAGCGGGGGATGGAATTCACCCCTCCACTTT. Amino acid sequence: CASSQDSGGWNSPLHF.

This clonotype has a count of ten or more. The chain links TRBV14 to TRBJ1-5, with D possibly being TRBD1 (5 bases). The CDR3 contains 16 residues. In germline, CDR1 is SGHDN, CDR2 FVKESK. V lost 4 bases and J 5 bases, leaving 18 bases between the germline ends. Written as DNA, the CDR3 is TGTGCCAGCAGCCTACCGGGACGCGTATTCGATCAGCCCCAGCATTTT. Protein product: CASSLPGRVFDQPQHF.

This clonotype was found many times. The CDR3 DNA is TGTGCCAGCAGCTTGGTGCCGGGACAAACCTACGAGCAGTACTTC. Its protein product is CASSLVPGQTYEQYF. The rearrangement joins TRBV7-2 to TRBJ2-7; a possible D gene is TRBD1 (6 bases). V was clipped by 3 bases and J by 2 bases, with 14 bases between them. This CDR3 region has 15 residues. Looked up from germline, CDR1 is SGHTA and CDR2 is FQGNSA.

The chain combines TRBV6-1 with TRBJ1-1, with D perhaps TRBD1 (5 bases). Germline V CDR1 and CDR2: MNHNS, SASEGT. The V end was cut by 2 bases, the J end by 5 bases, with 9 bases between. The CDR3 is 13 amino acids. The CDR3 DNA sequence: TGTGCCAGCAGTGAAATGGGGGATACTGAAGCTTTCTTT. Its protein is CASSEMGDTEAFF.

In its sample, this clonotype was seen many times. The chain links TRBV28 to TRBJ2-7, with unresolved D. The V and J ends lost 5 bases and 0 bases respectively, with 11 bases between them. The V gene's germline CDR1 is MDHEN and CDR2 SYDVKM. The CDR3 extends over 14 amino acids. Here the CDR3 DNA reads TGTGCCAGCAGTCCGACACCCTACTCCTACGAGCAGTACTTC. This gives the protein CASSPTPYSYEQYF.

This clonotype occurred a few times. This chain uses TRBV24-1 with TRBJ2-1; 8 nucleotides match TRBD2. The V segment lost 6 bases and the J segment 8 bases; nucleotides outside the gene matches: 8. CDR3 length: 14 amino acids. Germline-derived CDR1 and CDR2 are KGHDR and SFDVKD. The CDR3 DNA sequence: TGTGCCACCAGTCCCCGGGGGGGGCGGGATGAGCAGTTCTTC. Translation gives CATSPRGGRDEQFF.

The genes are TRBV7-2 and TRBJ2-2, with D maybe TRBD2 (6 bases). CDR3 length equals 15 residues. Trimming removed 0 bases from V and 4 bases from J, with 9 bases in between. Germline lookup yields CDR1 SGHTA and CDR2 FQGNSA. The CDR3 reads CASSLAGSITGELFF. CDR3 bases: TGTGCCAGCAGCTTAGCCGGGAGCATCACCGGGGAGCTGTTTTTT.

This clonotype was counted only a few times. The J gene is TRBJ2-7, the V gene TRBV6-2 or TRBV6-3; 9 nucleotides agree with TRBD2. With 8 bases clipped from V and 0 bases from J, the junction kept 2 bases outside the gene matches. Germline-derived CDR1 and CDR2 are MNHEY and SVGEGT. The length of the CDR3 is 13 residues. CDR3 bases: TGTGCCAGCTGGACTAGCGACTCCTACGAGCAGTACTTC. It translates to CASWTSDSYEQYF.

This clonotype was counted ten times or more. The CDR3 DNA sequence: TGCAGTGCTAGAGATTCCCCGGGACTAGCGGCGGATCCCTACGAGCAGTACTTC. Encoded protein: CSARDSPGLAADPYEQYF. This sequence joins TRBV20-1 and TRBJ2-7; 11 bases line up with TRBD2. V dropped 0 bases and J dropped 2; count of bases not matched to a gene: 12. Germline lookup yields CDR1 DFQATT and CDR2 SNEGSKA (reference sequence). The CDR3 loop spans 18 amino acids.

The table lists this clonotype with many counts. The chain recombines TRBV4-1 with TRBJ2-6, with TRBD1 identical over 7 bases. V dropped 2 bases and J dropped 0; count of bases not matched to a gene: 10. Germline V gene lookup returns CDR1 MGHRA and CDR2 YSYEKL. This CDR3 is 19 amino acids long. The CDR3 spells CASSQRGQNLFSGANVLTF. As DNA, the CDR3 is TGCGCCAGCAGCCAAAGGGGACAGAACCTTTTCTCTGGGGCCAACGTCCTGACTTTC.

A word on this clonotype: A much larger clone differs by one base, so this may be a read error. This chain's CDR3 is CSVAVPAYERYF. CDR3 sequence (DNA): TGCAGCGTTGCAGTCCCGGCCTACGAGCGGTACTTC. The V and J genes are TRBV29-1 and TRBJ2-7; D is ambiguous. The germline V gene encodes CDR1 SQVTM and CDR2 ANQGSEA. There are 12 residues in the CDR3.